This T cell receptor beta chain was recorded in a study of chemoradiotherapy in HPV16-positive cancers. Study conclusions and caveats: HPV-specific T cells were functionally defined from only two HPV16-positive patients. Candidate HPV-specific clones and E7-related TCR motifs grew in tumor during treatment. HPV-responsive T-cell expansion during chemoradiotherapy was linked to improved recurrence-free survival in HPV16-positive patients.

Regarding this clone: Antigen: not known.

The CDR3 totals 13 residues. The germline gives CDR1 MGHRA, CDR2 YSYEKL. V lost 2 bases and J 5 bases, leaving 9 bases between the germline ends. Produced via immunoSEQ multiplex PCR; TCRdb's table is partial and in-frame only. The sample carries 6,500 to 10,000 clones, around 84% recorded once. The chain has TRBV4-1 and TRBJ2-5; D not resolved. This sequence was found in a human donor with HPV-associated anogenital cancer. The sample was collected from a patient who underwent chemoradiotherapy. The CDR3 sequence is CASSQLRSETQYF. CDR3 DNA sequence: TGCGCCAGCAGCCAACTCCGTAGCGAGACCCAGTACTTC.